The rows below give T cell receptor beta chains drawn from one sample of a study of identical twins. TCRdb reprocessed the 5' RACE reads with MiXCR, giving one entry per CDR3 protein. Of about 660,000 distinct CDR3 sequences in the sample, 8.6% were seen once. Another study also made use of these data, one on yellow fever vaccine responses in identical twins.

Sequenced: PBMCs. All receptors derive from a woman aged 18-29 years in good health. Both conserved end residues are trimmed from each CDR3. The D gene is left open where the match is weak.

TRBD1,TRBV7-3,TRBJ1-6,ASSDVGQRNSPLH
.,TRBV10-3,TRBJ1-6,AIQQGGDNSPLH
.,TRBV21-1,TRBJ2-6,ASSTQGSSFGGAGANVLT
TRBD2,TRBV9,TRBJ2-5,ASSVGVRRGGKETQY
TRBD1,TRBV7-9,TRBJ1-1,ASRLGQMNTEAF
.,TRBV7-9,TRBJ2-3,ASSLRPEATDTQY
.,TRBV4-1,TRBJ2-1,ASSQVLALNQF
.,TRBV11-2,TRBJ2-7,ASSLGDLPPHEQY
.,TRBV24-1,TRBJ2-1,ATSETTKGVYNEQF
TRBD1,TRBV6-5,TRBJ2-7,ASSYLRQGRYEQY
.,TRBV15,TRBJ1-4,ATSRDWARANEKLF
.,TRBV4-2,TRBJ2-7,ASSQGSGGYEQY
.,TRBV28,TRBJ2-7,ASGLGGGGLEQY
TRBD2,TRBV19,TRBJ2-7,ASRPTSGGVYEQY
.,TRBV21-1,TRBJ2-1,ASNEQF
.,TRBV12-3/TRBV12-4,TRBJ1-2,ASSLTGANYGYT
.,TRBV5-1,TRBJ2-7,ASSSGQLEEQY
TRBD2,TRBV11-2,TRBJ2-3,ASHALFREGRDTQY
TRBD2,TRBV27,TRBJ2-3,ASSLVPGSGGAADTQY
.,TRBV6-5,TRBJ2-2,ASSYARLGNPGELF
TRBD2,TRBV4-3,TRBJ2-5,ASSVRSWLAGETQY
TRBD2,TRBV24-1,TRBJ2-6,ATSARTSPLSGANVLT
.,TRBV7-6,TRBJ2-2,ASRPLLNTGELF
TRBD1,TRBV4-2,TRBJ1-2,ASSQEHRGNGYT
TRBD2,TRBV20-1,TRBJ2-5,SASPLTSGETQY
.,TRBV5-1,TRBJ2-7,ASSLYGGRVSYEQY
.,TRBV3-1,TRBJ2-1,ASSRGNIKQF
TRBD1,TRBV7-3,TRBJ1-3,ASFLRDRGSGNTIY
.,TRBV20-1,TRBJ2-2,SARDSGILNTGELF
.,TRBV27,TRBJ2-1,ASSSRLNEQF
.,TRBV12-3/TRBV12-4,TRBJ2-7,ASSPSGYEQY
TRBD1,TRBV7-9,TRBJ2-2,ATRTGVNTGELF
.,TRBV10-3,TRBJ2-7,AISGGNSYEQY
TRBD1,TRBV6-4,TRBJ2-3,ASSDVTGADTQY
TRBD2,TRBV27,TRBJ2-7,ASSLNGRPLNEQY
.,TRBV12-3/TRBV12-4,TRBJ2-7,ASSFGMNIWAEQY
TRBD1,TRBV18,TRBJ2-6,ASSRDRSSGANVLT
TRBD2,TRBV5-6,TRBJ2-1,ASSLASGRDNEQF
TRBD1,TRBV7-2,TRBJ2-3,ASSYRTGTTQY
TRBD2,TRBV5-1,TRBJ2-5,ASRIGLAWNQETQY
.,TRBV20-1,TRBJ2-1,SASVALHEQF
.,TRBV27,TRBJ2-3,ASSLGTPADTQY
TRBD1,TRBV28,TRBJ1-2,ASSLPGTGAYGYT
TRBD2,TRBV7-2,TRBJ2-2,ASSLASTSGSWAGELF
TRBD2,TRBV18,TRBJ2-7,ASSPGLAGLGYEQY
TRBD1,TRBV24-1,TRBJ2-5,ATSDWDRDWETQY
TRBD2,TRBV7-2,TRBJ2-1,ASRISGTSSYNEQF
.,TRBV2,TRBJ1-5,ASSPGGVNQPQH
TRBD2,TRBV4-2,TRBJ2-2,ASSPKPQSSGGATMVYTGELF
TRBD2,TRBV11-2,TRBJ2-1,ASSLEREDEQF
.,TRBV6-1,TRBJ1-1,ASSREMNTEAF
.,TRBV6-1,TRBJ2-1,ASSPLLAGARDEQF
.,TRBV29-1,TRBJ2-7,SVAEDTANYEQY
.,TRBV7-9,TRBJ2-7,ASSPGEFSGSYEQY
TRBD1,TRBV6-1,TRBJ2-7,ASTQQGTYEQY
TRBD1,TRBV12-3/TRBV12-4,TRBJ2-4,ASTLRTGPENIQY
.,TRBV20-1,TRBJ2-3,SARGGDSGSTDTQY
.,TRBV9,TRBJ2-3,ASSVEDLDTQY
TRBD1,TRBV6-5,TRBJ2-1,ASSFSPGQGSYNEQF
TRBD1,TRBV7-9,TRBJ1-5,ASSLGTGGFDQPQH